The 16 T cell receptor beta chains below come from one sample, sequenced in a study of spatial heterogeneity in lung cancer. Each CDR3 protein is one row after TCRdb ran MiXCR on the 5' RACE reads. Found here are around 19,000 distinct CDR3 sequences, under 20% of them singletons; the top ten hold roughly an eighth. The time point here: sample taken at primary tumor resection. Researchers sequenced whole RNA taken from tumor, nontumor lung or frozen PBMC without sorting. The material was PBMCs, obtained at surgery. These receptors all come from a male donor with early-stage non-small cell lung cancer.

Comments on this clonotype: This sequence may be a read error, since a much larger clone differs from it by one base. The CDR3: CVSSPGEPYNEQFF. CDR3 DNA sequence: TGTGTCAGCAGCCCAGGGGAACCCTACAATGAGCAGTTCTTC. The chain employs TRBV7-8 and TRBJ2-1; D may be TRBD1 (6 bases). Per the germline V gene, CDR1 is SGHVS and CDR2 is FQNEAQ. This CDR3 spans 14 amino acids. The full variable domain, rest sourced from reference TRBV7-8 and TRBJ2-1, is GAGVSQSPRYKVAKRGQDVALRCDPISGHVSLFWYQQALGQGPEFLTYFQNEAQLDKSGLPSDRFFAERPEGSVSTLKIQRTQQEDSAVYLCVSSPGEPYNEQFFGPGTRLTVL.

Relative to its sample, this clonotype is medium-sized. This chain uses TRBV29-1 with TRBJ2-5; no definite D call. CDR3 length equals 12 residues. Germline loops: CDR1 SQVTM, CDR2 ANQGSEA. Trimming removed 2 bases from V and 1 base from J, with 5 bases in between. The CDR3 reads CSVEQRQETQYF. CDR3 DNA sequence: TGCAGCGTTGAACAACGCCAAGAGACCCAGTACTTC. Full variable domain (remainder filled in from reference TRBV29-1 and TRBJ2-5): SAVISQKPSRDICQRGTSLTIQCQVDSQVTMMFWYRQQPGQSLTLIATANQGSEATYESGFVIDKFPISRPNLTFSTLTVSNMSPEDSSIYLCSVEQRQETQYFGPGTRLLVL.

The table lists this clonotype with many counts. The CDR3 loop reads CASRPGTGWHRQYF. In DNA, the CDR3 is TGTGCCAGCAGACCCGGGACAGGGTGGCATCGGCAGTACTTC. The chain has TRBV2 and TRBJ2-7, with 9 positions matching TRBD1. This CDR3 region has 14 residues. J lost 9 bases, V lost 6 bases, and 12 bases had no gene match. Germline CDR1 reads SNHLY; CDR2 reads FYNNEI. The full variable domain, rest sourced from reference TRBV2 and TRBJ2-7, is EPEVTQTPSHQVTQMGQEVILRCVPISNHLYFYWYRQILGQKVEFLVSFYNNEISEKSEIFDDQFSVERPDGSNFTLKIRSTKLEDSAMYFCASRPGTGWHRQYFGPGTRLTVT.

This clonotype was found many times. The rearrangement uses TRBV6-1 and TRBJ1-1, with a tentative D call TRBD1 (5 bases). Germline V gene sequence: CDR1 MNHNS, CDR2 SASEGT. The CDR3 loop spans 16 amino acids. The V end was cut by 3 bases, the J end by 2 bases, with 16 bases between. Here the CDR3 reads CASSDMGDSRNTEAFF. CDR3 bases: TGTGCCAGCAGTGACATGGGCGACAGCCGTAACACTGAAGCTTTCTTT.

This clonotype has only a few counts. V and J are TRBV7-2 and TRBJ1-1; 7 bases match TRBD1. The CDR3 contains 15 residues. V lost 4 bases to trimming and J lost 1 base; unmatched junction nucleotides: 6. Per germline, CDR1 SGHTA and CDR2 FQGNSA. Here the CDR3 reads CASSSRTGGNTEAFF. DNA of the CDR3: TGTGCCAGCAGCTCCCGGACAGGCGGGAACACTGAAGCTTTCTTT.

In this sample, this clonotype is medium-sized. V is TRBV20-1 and J is TRBJ1-4, with a weak D call TRBD1 (5 bases). V lost 0 bases and J 5 bases, leaving 10 bases between the germline ends. The CDR3 totals 14 residues. In germline, CDR1 is DFQATT, CDR2 SNEGSKA (reference sequence). This CDR3 is CSARDGHRNEKLFF. CDR3 DNA sequence: TGCAGTGCTAGAGATGGACATAGAAATGAAAAACTGTTTTTT.

Many counts were recorded for this clonotype. The V and J genes are TRBV7-9 and TRBJ2-1; a possible D gene is TRBD2 (6 bases). This CDR3 has 12 residues. Germline CDR1 SEHNR, CDR2 FQNEAQ (reference sequence). Trimming took 5 bases from V and 13 from J, leaving 15 bases between them. For the CDR3, the DNA is TGTGCCAGCAGCAGAGGTGCGGGGCTTCAGTTCTTC. This encodes CASSRGAGLQFF.

This clonotype was counted between two and nine times. V is TRBV5-1 and J is TRBJ2-3, with 8 bases that match TRBD2. Germline loops: CDR1 SGHRS, CDR2 YFSETQ. CDR3 length: 16 amino acids. V was pared by 2 bases and J by 2 bases, with 7 bases of the junction left unmatched. The CDR3 sequence is CASSFGGDLNTDTQYF. DNA for the CDR3: TGCGCCAGCAGCTTCGGGGGGGATCTTAACACAGATACGCAGTATTTT.

The V call is TRBV6-5, the J call TRBJ1-1; the D is unclear. The CDR3 sequence is 13 residues long. The V gene's germline CDR1 is MNHEY and CDR2 SVGAGI. Between the trimmed V and J ends, which lost 2 bases and 1 base, there was a span of 5 bases. DNA for the CDR3: TGTGCCAGCAGTTACGCCGGGAACACTGAAGCTTTCTTT. Translating it yields CASSYAGNTEAFF.

In the case of this clonotype: The germline gene is not matched at one end of the junction; a read error may be the cause. The chain links TRBV7-3 to TRBJ1-2; 8 nucleotides line up with TRBD1. Per the germline V gene, CDR1 is SGHTA and CDR2 is FQGTGA. The CDR3 spans 18 residues. The CDR3: CASSSIPGPGQDDYGYTF. The CDR3 nucleotides read TGTGCCAGCAGCTCCATTCCCGGTCCGGGACAGGACGACTACGGCTACACCTTC.

This clonotype turned up a few times. V is TRBV6-6 and J is TRBJ2-7; 9 nucleotides match TRBD1. V lost 6 bases and J lost 3; bases outside the gene matches: 9. The CDR3 is made up of 15 amino acids. Germline V CDR1 and CDR2: MNHNY, SVGAGI (reference sequence). The CDR3 DNA follows: TGTGCCAGCAGAACGGGGACAGGGAGTAACTACGAGCAGTACTTC. Translated: CASRTGTGSNYEQYF.

This clonotype is categorized as medium-sized. J is TRBJ1-5 and V is TRBV6-1; TRBD1 matches at 7 bases. Germline-derived CDR1 and CDR2 are MNHNS and SASEGT. The CDR3 has 15 residues. The V gene end was trimmed by 4 bases and the J gene end by 6 bases; junction bases not matched to a gene: 9. The CDR3 region has the DNA TGTGCCAGCAGTGTCGGGACAGCCAGGGGTCAGCCCCAGCATTTT. Translating gives CASSVGTARGQPQHF.

The J gene is TRBJ2-5, the V gene TRBV28; no clear D. The germline gives CDR1 MDHEN, CDR2 SYDVKM. This CDR3 has 12 residues. The germline V and J ends were trimmed by 5 bases and 4 bases, with 8 bases remaining between them. DNA for the CDR3: TGTGCCAGCAGTAGTCGGTCAGAGACCCAGTACTTC. Protein product: CASSSRSETQYF. The entire variable domain, with the rest obtained from reference TRBV28 and TRBJ2-5, is as follows: DVKVTQSSRYLVKRTGEKVFLECVQDMDHENMFWYRQDPGLGLRLIYFSYDVKMKEKGDIPEGYSVSREKKERFSLILESASTNQTSMYLCASSSRSETQYFGPGTRLLVL.

J is TRBJ1-1 and V is TRBV11-2; D possibly corresponds to TRBD1 (5 bases). V dropped 2 bases and J dropped 5 bases, with 12 bases sitting between them. This CDR3 is built from 14 residues. Germline V CDR1 and CDR2: SGHAT, FQNNGV. CDR3 nucleotide sequence: TGTGCCAGCAGCTTATTGGGGCGACGAACTGAAGCTTTCTTT. Amino acid sequence: CASSLLGRRTEAFF.

In the case of this clonotype: This may be a read error, as it is one base from a much larger clone. The chain has TRBV7-2 and TRBJ1-2; possible D gene TRBD1, 6 bases. Germline V gives CDR1 SGHTA, CDR2 FQGNSA. The CDR3 consists of 16 residues. Trimming shortened V by 5 bases and J by 7 bases, and 23 bases separated the two germline ends. The CDR3 here is CASSLWGDMGALGYTF. The CDR3 DNA sequence: TGTGCCAGCAGCCTCTGGGGCGATATGGGGGCGCTTGGCTACACCTTC.

In DNA, the CDR3 is TGTGCCAGCAGTTTCTTCGGGGGGAGCACCGGGGAGCTGTTTTTT. Amino acid sequence: CASSFFGGSTGELFF. The chain is built from TRBV12-3 or TRBV12-4 and TRBJ2-2, with 7 nucleotides matching TRBD2. This CDR3 contains 15 residues. V was pared by 3 bases and J by 4 bases, with 5 bases of the junction left unmatched.